This is a list of T cell receptor beta chains from one sample in a study of T cells after posttransplantation cyclophosphamide. Only in-frame clones appear in the TCRdb table, and some are missing; sequencing was by immunoSEQ multiplex PCR. In the table there are about 11,000 clones, around four fifths of which are singletons. Here the sequenced sample was PBMCs, taken roughly 2,000 days after allogeneic stem cell transplant with posttransplant cyclophosphamide. The receptors originated from a female patient aged 45 to 65 who received an allogeneic stem cell transplant from a related donor, was CMV-positive, and had no GVHD. Some T cells may have come from the graft donor. Both conserved end residues are trimmed from each CDR3. Fields, in order: V gene, J gene, CDR3 length, CDR3 protein.

TRBV7-2	TRBJ2-7	15	ASSSTAGVYLAYEQY
TRBV5-1	TRBJ1-2	13	ASSIEIGANYGYT
TRBV7-3	TRBJ2-1	16	ASSLYRGRREGWNEQF
TRBV9	TRBJ2-7	13	ASSADRGGVEVQY
TRBV5-4	TRBJ2-1	14	ASSLSGRGSYNEQF
TRBV6-1	TRBJ2-7	10	ASSQVTVEQY
TRBV29-1	TRBJ2-7	11	SVIIGQGGQQY
TRBV11-3	TRBJ2-1	13	ASSLTGSTYNEQF
TRBV6-1	TRBJ1-6	17	ASSVQNMMTGPYNSPLH
TRBV5-4	TRBJ2-3	14	ASSLLVAGVADTQY
TRBV4-1	TRBJ2-7	13	ASSQLRGRVYEQY
TRBV19	TRBJ1-5	13	ASSMTAQGDQPQH
TRBV7-9	TRBJ1-5	13	ASSLGQLGNQPQH
TRBV11-1	TRBJ2-3	12	ASSPQGGTDTQY
TRBV28	TRBJ1-3	14	ASKRADRVSGNTIY
TRBV4-1	TRBJ1-1	14	ASSQDLNRPNTEAF
TRBV9	TRBJ2-1	14	ASSVILAGAYNEQF
TRBV29-1	TRBJ1-2	11	SVDPRQGAGYT
TRBV5-1	TRBJ1-1	12	ASSSRQGNTEAF
TRBV19	TRBJ2-1	12	ASGTGGRGNEQF
TRBV2	TRBJ1-1	11	ARSGMGGPEAF
TRBV27	TRBJ1-2	13	ASSLSARGPYGYT
TRBV5-4	TRBJ1-2	13	ASSFPGQGHYGYT
TRBV7-9	TRBJ1-2	12	ASTGQPFWGGYT
TRBV7-2	TRBJ1-5	12	ASSPDRGGQPQH
TRBV5-6	TRBJ2-2	9	ASRFSGELF
TRBV5-1	TRBJ2-1	17	ASSLGRHFYGTAPNEQF
TRBV6-5	TRBJ1-5	11	ASSYGASQPQH
TRBV28	TRBJ1-2	16	ASSLGPDRGSGNYGYT
TRBV7-9	TRBJ2-7	13	ASSLYMPGVGEQY
TRBV11-1	TRBJ1-1	11	ASSPRTGTEAF
TRBV6-6	TRBJ1-5	11	ASSLLGSQPQH
TRBV6-4	TRBJ2-7	13	ASSVVAGEVYEQY
TRBV10-3	TRBJ2-7	16	AISESTLGSEEMYEQY
TRBV6-5	TRBJ2-2	12	ASSRSRQAGELF
TRBV7-2	TRBJ2-7	13	ASSFWTATSYEQY
TRBV9	TRBJ2-2	14	ASSDRAGGDTGELF
TRBV5-4	TRBJ2-2	14	AIRGFGDRRSGELF
TRBV7-3	TRBJ2-3	13	ASSPTSGWSDTQY
TRBV23-1	TRBJ1-5	15	ASSPRPLTGRHQPQH
TRBV11-1	TRBJ2-1	13	ASSLELAEGNEQF
TRBV6-6	TRBJ1-1	12	ASSLGGWDTEAF
TRBV18	TRBJ1-2	14	ASSFGTPGGPYGYT
TRBV30	TRBJ2-3	13	AWSVLSGSGDTQY
TRBV5-1	TRBJ2-1	14	ASTWGLGARYNEQF
TRBV7-8	TRBJ2-4	12	ASSFGGAKNIQY
TRBV10-2	TRBJ1-4	13	ASSQLITTNEKLF
TRBV27	TRBJ2-7	13	ASSSTPASGNEQY
TRBV2	TRBJ2-4	12	ASRTGLAKNIQY
TRBV7-8	TRBJ1-1	11	ASSLELTGVAF
TRBV9	TRBJ2-1	11	ASSVDSHNEQF
TRBV5-1	TRBJ1-2	11	ASSLDSYYGYT
TRBV7-6	TRBJ1-4	13	ASSLDLGTKEKLF
TRBV30	TRBJ2-2	11	AWRPRTSGELF